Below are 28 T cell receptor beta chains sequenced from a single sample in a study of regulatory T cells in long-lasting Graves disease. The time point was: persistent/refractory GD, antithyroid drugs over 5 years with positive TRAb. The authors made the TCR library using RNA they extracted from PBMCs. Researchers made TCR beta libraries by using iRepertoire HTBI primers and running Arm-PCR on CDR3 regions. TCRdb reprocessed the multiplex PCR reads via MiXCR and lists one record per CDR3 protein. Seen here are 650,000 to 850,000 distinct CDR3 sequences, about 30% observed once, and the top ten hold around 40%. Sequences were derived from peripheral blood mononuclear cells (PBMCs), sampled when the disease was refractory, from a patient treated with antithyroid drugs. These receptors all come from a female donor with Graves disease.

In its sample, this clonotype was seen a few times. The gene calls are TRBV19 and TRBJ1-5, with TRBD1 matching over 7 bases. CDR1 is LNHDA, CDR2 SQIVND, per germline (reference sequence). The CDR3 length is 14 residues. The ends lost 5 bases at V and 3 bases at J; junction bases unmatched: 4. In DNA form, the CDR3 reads TGTGCCAGTAGTCAAGACAGGGTCAATCAGCCCCAGCATTTT. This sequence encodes CASSQDRVNQPQHF.

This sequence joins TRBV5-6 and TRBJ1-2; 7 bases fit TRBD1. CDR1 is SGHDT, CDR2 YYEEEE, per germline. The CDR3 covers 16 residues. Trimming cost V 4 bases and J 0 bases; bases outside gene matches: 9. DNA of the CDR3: TGTGCCAGCAGCCCCGAAGGGGGCCGGGCTAACTATGGCTACACCTTC. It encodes CASSPEGGRANYGYTF.

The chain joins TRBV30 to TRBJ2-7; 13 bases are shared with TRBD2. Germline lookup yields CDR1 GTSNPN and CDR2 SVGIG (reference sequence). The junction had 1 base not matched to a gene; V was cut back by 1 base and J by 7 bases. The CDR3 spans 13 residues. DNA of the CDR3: TGTGCCTGGAGTGAGGGACTAGCGGGAGAGCAGTACTTC. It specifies CAWSEGLAGEQYF.

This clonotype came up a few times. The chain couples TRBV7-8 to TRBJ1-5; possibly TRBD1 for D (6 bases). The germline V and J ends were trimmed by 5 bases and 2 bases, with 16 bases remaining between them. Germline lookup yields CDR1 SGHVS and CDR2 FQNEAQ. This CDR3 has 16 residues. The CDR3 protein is CASSPQGSMGNQPQHF. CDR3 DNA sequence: TGTGCCAGCAGCCCACAGGGATCGATGGGCAATCAGCCCCAGCATTTT. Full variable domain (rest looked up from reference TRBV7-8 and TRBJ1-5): GAGVSQSPRYKVAKRGQDVALRCDPISGHVSLFWYQQALGQGPEFLTYFQNEAQLDKSGLPSDRFFAERPEGSVSTLKIQRTQQEDSAVYLCASSPQGSMGNQPQHFGDGTRLSIL.

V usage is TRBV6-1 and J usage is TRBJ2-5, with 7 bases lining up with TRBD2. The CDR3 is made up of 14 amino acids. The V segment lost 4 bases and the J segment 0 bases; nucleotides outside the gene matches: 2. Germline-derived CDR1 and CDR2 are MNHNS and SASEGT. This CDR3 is CASSVSGYQETQYF. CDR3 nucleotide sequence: TGTGCCAGCAGTGTTAGCGGGTACCAAGAGACCCAGTACTTC.

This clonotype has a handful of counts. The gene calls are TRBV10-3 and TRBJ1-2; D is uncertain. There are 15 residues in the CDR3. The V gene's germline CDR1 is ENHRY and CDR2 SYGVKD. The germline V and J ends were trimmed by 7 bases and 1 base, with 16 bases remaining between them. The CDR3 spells CAITPLGGDNYGYTF. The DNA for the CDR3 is TGTGCCATCACCCCCCTGGGCGGAGATAACTATGGCTACACCTTC.

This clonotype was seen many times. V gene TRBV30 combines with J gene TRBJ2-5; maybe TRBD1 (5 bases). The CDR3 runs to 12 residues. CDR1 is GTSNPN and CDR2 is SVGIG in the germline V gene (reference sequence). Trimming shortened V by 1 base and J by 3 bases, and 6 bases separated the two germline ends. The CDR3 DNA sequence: TGTGCCTGGAGTGGACAGAAAGAGACCCAGTACTTC. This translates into CAWSGQKETQYF. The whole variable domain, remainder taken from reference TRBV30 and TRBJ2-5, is SQTIHQWPATLVQPVGSPLSLECTVEGTSNPNLYWYRQAAGRGLQLLFYSVGIGQISSEVPQNLSASRPQDRQFILSSKKLLLSDSGFYLCAWSGQKETQYFGPGTRLLVL.

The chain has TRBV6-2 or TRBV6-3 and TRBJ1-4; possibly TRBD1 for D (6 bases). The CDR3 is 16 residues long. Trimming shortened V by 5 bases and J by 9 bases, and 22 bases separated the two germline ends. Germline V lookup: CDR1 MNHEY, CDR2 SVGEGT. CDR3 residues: CASSHIPTGSPQKLFF. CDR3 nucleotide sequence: TGTGCCAGCAGTCATATACCGACAGGATCCCCCCAAAAACTGTTTTTT.

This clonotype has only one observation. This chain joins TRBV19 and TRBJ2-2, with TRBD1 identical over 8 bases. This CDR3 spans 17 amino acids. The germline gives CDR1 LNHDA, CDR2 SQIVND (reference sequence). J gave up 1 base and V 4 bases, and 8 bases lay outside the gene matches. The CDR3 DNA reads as TGTGCCAGTAGTAACCCCTTAGGACAGGGGAACACCGGGGAGCTGTTTTTT. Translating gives CASSNPLGQGNTGELFF.

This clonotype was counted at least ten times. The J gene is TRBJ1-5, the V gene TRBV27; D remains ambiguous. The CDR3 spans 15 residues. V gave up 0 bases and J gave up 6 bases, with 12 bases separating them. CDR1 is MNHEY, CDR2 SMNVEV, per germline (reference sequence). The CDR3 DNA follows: TGTGCCAGCAGTTTATCGTCAGCCTCCGGTCAGCCCCAGCATTTT. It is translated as CASSLSSASGQPQHF.

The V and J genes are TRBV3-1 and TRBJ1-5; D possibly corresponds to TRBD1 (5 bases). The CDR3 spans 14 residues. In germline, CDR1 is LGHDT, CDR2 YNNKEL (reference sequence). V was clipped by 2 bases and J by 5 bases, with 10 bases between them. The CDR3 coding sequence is TGTGCCAGCAGCCAACCAGGGTTCCATCAGCCCCAGCATTTT. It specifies CASSQPGFHQPQHF.

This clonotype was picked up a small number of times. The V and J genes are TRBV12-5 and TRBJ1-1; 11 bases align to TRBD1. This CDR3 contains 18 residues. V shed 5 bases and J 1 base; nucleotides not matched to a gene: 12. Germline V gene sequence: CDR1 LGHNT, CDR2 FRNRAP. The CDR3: CASGLQVRDRGWNTEAFF. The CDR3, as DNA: TGTGCTAGTGGTCTACAAGTACGGGACAGGGGGTGGAACACTGAAGCTTTCTTT.

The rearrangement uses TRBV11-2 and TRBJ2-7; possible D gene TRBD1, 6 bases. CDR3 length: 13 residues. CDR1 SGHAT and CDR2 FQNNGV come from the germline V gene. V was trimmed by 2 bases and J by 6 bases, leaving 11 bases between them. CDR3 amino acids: CASSLSQGAEQYF. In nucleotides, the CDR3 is TGTGCCAGCAGCTTATCACAGGGAGCCGAGCAGTACTTC.

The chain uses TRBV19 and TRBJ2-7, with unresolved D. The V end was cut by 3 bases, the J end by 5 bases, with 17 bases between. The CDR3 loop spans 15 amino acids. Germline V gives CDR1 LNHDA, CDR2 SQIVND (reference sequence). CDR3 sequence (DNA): TGTGCCAGTAGTATGAAATATGCCCCTTACCACGAGCAGTACTTC. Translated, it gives CASSMKYAPYHEQYF.

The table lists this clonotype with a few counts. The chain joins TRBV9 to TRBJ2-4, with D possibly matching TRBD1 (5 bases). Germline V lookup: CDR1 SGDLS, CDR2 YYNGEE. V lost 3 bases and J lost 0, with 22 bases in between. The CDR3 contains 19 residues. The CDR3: CASSAGDRLNSIAKNIQYF. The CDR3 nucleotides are TGTGCCAGCAGCGCGGGCGACAGATTGAATTCCATAGCCAAAAACATTCAGTACTTC.

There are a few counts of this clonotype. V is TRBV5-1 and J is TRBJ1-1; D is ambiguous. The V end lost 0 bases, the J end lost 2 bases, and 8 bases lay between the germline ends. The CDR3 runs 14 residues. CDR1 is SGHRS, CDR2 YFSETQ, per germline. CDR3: CASSLEQFNTEAFF. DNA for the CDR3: TGCGCCAGCAGCTTGGAACAGTTTAACACTGAAGCTTTCTTT.

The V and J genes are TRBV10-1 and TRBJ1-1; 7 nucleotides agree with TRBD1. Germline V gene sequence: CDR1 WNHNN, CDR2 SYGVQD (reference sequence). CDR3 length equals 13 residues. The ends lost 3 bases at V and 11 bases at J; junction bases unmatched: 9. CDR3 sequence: CASSDPGEDRAFF. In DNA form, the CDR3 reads TGCGCCAGCAGTGATCCAGGAGAGGACAGGGCTTTCTTT.

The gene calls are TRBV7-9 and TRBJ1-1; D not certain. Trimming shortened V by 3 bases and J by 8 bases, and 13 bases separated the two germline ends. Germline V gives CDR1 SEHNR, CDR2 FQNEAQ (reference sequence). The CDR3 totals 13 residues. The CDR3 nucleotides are TGTGCCAGCAGCTTGGCTTGGGCGGAGGAAGCTTTCTTT. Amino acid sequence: CASSLAWAEEAFF.

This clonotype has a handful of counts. The CDR3 spells CAWSVLGQGTNYGYTF. Here the CDR3 DNA reads TGTGCCTGGAGTGTACTGGGGCAGGGAACTAACTATGGCTACACCTTC. The chain combines TRBV30 with TRBJ1-2, with a possible D match to TRBD1 (5 bases). The CDR3 is 16 amino acids. Germline assignment: CDR1 GTSNPN and CDR2 SVGIG (reference sequence). V was trimmed by 0 bases and J by 0 bases, leaving 14 bases between them.

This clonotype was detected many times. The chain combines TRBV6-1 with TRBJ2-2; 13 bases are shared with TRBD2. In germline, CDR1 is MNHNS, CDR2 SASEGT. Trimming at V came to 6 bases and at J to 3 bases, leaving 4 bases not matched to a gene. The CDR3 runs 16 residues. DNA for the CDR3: TGTGCCAGCAGGGCAGGACTAGCGGGAGACACCGGGGAGCTGTTTTTT. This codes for CASRAGLAGDTGELFF.

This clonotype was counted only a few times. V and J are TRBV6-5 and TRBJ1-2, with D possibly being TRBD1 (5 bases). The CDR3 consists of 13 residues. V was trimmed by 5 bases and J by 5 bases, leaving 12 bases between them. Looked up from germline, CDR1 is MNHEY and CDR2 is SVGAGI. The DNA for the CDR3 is TGTGCCAGCAGTAAATCGAGACAGTATGGCTACACCTTC. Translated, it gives CASSKSRQYGYTF.

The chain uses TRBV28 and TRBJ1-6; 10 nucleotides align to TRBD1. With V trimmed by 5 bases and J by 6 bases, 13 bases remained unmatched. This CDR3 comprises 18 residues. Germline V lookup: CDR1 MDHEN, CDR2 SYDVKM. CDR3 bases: TGTGCCAGCAGTCCTGTTGTGTGGGACAGGGGATTTAATTCACCCCTCCACTTT. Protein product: CASSPVVWDRGFNSPLHF.

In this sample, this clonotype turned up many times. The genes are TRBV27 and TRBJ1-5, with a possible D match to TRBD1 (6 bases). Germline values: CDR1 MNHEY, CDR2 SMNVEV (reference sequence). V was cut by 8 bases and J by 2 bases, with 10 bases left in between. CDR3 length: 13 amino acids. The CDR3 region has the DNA TGTGCCAGCTCCCAGGGGCGCAATCAGCCCCAGCATTTT. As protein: CASSQGRNQPQHF.

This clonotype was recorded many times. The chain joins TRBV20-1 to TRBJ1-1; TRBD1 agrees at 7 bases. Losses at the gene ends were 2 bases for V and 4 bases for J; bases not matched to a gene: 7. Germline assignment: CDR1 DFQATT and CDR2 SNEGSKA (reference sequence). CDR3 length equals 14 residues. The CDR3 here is CSARNEGAFTEAFF. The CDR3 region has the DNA TGCAGTGCTAGAAACGAGGGGGCGTTCACTGAAGCTTTCTTT.

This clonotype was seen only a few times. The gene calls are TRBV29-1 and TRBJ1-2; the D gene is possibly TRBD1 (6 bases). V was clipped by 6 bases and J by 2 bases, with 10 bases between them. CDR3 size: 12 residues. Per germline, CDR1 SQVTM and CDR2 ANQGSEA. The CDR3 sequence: CSVETGNYGYTF. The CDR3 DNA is TGCAGCGTGGAAACAGGGAACTATGGCTACACCTTC.

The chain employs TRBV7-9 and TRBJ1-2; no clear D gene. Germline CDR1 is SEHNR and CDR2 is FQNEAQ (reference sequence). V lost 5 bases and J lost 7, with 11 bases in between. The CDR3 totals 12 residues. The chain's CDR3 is CASSGQPTGYTF. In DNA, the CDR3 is TGTGCCAGCAGCGGGCAGCCTACTGGCTACACCTTC.

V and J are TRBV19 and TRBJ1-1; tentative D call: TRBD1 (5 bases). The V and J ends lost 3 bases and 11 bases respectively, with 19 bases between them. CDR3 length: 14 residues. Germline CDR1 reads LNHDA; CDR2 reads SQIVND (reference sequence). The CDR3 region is CASSIGGRQGQAFF. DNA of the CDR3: TGTGCCAGTAGTATTGGAGGTCGGCAGGGTCAGGCTTTCTTT.

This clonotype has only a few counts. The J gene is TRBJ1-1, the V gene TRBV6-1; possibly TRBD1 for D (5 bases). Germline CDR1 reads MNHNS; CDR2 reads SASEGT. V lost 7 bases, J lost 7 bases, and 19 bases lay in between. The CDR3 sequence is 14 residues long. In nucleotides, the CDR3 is TGTGCCAGCACTAGATCGGGGCAGGGCGGTGAAGCTTTCTTT. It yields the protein CASTRSGQGGEAFF.